One sample yielded the 17 T cell receptor beta chains listed below, sequenced in a study of blood T cell repertoires in COVID-19. Some clones are missing from TCRdb's copy, which holds only in-frame ones; the method was immunoSEQ multiplex PCR. Among 390,000 or so clones listed, roughly 87% were seen once. The sequenced sample consisted of PBMCs or T cells enriched from blood (not recorded which). All receptors come from a woman aged 45 to 65 who had recovered from COVID-19.

The chain carries TRBV7-9 and TRBJ2-7, with TRBD2 matching over 8 bases. Germline V CDR1 and CDR2: SEHNR, FQNEAQ (reference sequence). J was trimmed by 2 bases and V by 6 bases; bases with no gene match: 9. The CDR3 spans 15 residues. The CDR3 loop reads CASRKDGGVPYEQYF. The DNA of the CDR3 is TGTGCCAGCAGGAAAGACGGGGGGGTACCCTACGAGCAGTACTTC.

This chain uses TRBV5-1 with TRBJ1-1, with D possibly matching TRBD1 (6 bases). Germline CDR1 is SGHRS and CDR2 is YFSETQ. V was cut by 5 bases and J by 2 bases, with 10 bases left in between. The CDR3 has 13 residues. The CDR3 protein is CASRRTANTEAFF. Written as DNA, the CDR3 is TGCGCCAGCAGGAGGACAGCTAACACTGAAGCTTTCTTT.

This clone has more than one count but fewer than ten. The chain recombines TRBV5-1 with TRBJ2-3, with 10 bases matching TRBD2. The length of the CDR3 is 15 residues. The J segment lost 0 bases and the V segment lost 7 bases, leaving 5 bases of the junction unmatched. Per germline, CDR1 SGHRS and CDR2 YFSETQ. The CDR3 reads CASGRTSGSTDTQYF. The CDR3 DNA reads TGCGCCAGCGGAAGGACTAGCGGAAGCACAGATACGCAGTATTTT. Full variable domain (rest looked up from reference TRBV5-1 and TRBJ2-3): KAGVTQTPRYLIKTRGQQVTLSCSPISGHRSVSWYQQTPGQGLQFLFEYFSETQRNKGNFPGRFSGRQFSNSRSEMNVSTLELGDSALYLCASGRTSGSTDTQYFGPGTRLTVL.

Worth noting for this clone: Other DNA sequences of this sample code for an identical CDR3. This chain joins TRBV5-1 and TRBJ2-5, with TRBD2 identical over 8 bases. V lost 5 bases, J lost 3 bases, and 15 bases stayed unmatched. The CDR3 loop spans 17 amino acids. Germline CDR1 is SGHRS and CDR2 is YFSETQ. The CDR3 DNA follows: TGCGCCAGCAGTCCCGGAACTAGCGGAGCGGGAGAAGAGACCCAGTACTTC. It codes for CASSPGTSGAGEETQYF.

This chain connects TRBV27 to TRBJ2-7; possibly TRBD2 for D (7 bases). Germline values: CDR1 MNHEY, CDR2 SMNVEV (reference sequence). CDR3 length equals 14 residues. The V gene lost 5 bases and the J gene lost 6 bases, with 17 bases spanning the gap. This chain's CDR3 is CASSQQGGYGEQYF. In DNA form, the CDR3 reads TGTGCCAGCAGTCAACAGGGAGGGTACGGCGAGCAGTACTTC.

The chain joins TRBV6-5 to TRBJ2-5, with 7 nucleotides matching TRBD1. V dropped 5 bases and J dropped 4; count of bases not matched to a gene: 7. The CDR3 loop spans 14 amino acids. Germline V lookup: CDR1 MNHEY, CDR2 SVGAGI. The CDR3 loop reads CASSTTGFGETQYF. In DNA form, the CDR3 reads TGTGCCAGCAGTACGACAGGGTTTGGAGAGACCCAGTACTTC.

This sequence joins TRBV6-5 and TRBJ1-5; TRBD1 agrees at 8 bases. With 7 bases clipped from V and 4 bases from J, the junction kept 9 bases outside the gene matches. Germline-derived CDR1 and CDR2 are MNHEY and SVGAGI. The CDR3 is made up of 15 amino acids. The CDR3 nucleotides read TGTGCCAGCATCATAACCGGGACAGGAAATCAGCCCCAGCATTTT. It specifies CASIITGTGNQPQHF.

V gene TRBV13 combines with J gene TRBJ1-1; no firm D call. The CDR3 length is 14 residues. In germline, CDR1 is PRHDT, CDR2 FYEKMQ (reference sequence). V was trimmed by 5 bases and J by 7 bases, leaving 17 bases between them. The CDR3, as DNA: TGTGCCAGCAGCGACGGAGCGCTGTTTTATGAAGCTTTCTTT. This translates into CASSDGALFYEAFF.

Only a few counts were recorded for this clone. The chain has TRBV30 and TRBJ2-7; TRBD2 might be the D (5 bases). CDR1 and CDR2 (germline): GTSNPN, SVGIG (reference sequence). Trimming left V 0 bases short and J 7 bases short, with 10 bases between. The CDR3 is made up of 12 amino acids. DNA for the CDR3: TGTGCCTGGAGTGTTGTATCGGGGGAGCAGTACTTC. As protein: CAWSVVSGEQYF.

This chain connects TRBV30 to TRBJ1-2; TRBD1 matches at 7 bases. The germline V gene has CDR1 GTSNPN and CDR2 SVGIG (reference sequence). The CDR3 contains 14 residues. With 0 bases clipped from V and 7 bases from J, the junction kept 8 bases outside the gene matches. CDR3 bases: TGTGCCTGGAGTGTAGGGGGCACGACAGGTGGCTACACCTTC. This sequence encodes CAWSVGGTTGGYTF.

CDR3 in DNA: TGTGCCAGCAGCACTTCTAGCGGGGGGGGCCGAGGTTACGAGCAGTACTTC. Amino acid sequence: CASSTSSGGGRGYEQYF. This chain links TRBV5-5 with TRBJ2-7; 12 bases fit TRBD2. The CDR3 is 17 residues long. Germline CDR1 and CDR2: SGHKS and YYEKEE (reference sequence). V lost 4 bases to trimming and J lost 4 bases; unmatched junction nucleotides: 12.

This chain links TRBV6-5 with TRBJ2-3, with 7 bases matching TRBD2. Trimming took 6 bases from V and 6 from J; bases not matched to a gene: 9. Looked up from germline, CDR1 is MNHEY and CDR2 is SVGAGI. CDR3 length: 14 amino acids. CDR3 amino acids: CASRDWRGSDTQYF. DNA of the CDR3: TGTGCCAGCAGGGACTGGCGGGGGTCCGATACGCAGTATTTT.

This clone was recorded once. CDR3 protein: CAWSVRQGNSPLHF. For the CDR3, the DNA is TGTGCCTGGAGTGTCCGGCAGGGTAATTCACCCCTCCACTTT. The chain joins TRBV30 to TRBJ1-6, with D perhaps matching TRBD1 (5 bases). Germline-derived CDR1 and CDR2 are GTSNPN and SVGIG (reference sequence). The V end was cut by 0 bases, the J end by 6 bases, with 9 bases between. The CDR3 runs to 14 residues.

This clone was detected a few times. This chain uses TRBV28 with TRBJ2-1; 9 bases fit TRBD2. There are 15 residues in the CDR3. V was clipped by 5 bases and J by 0 bases; unmatched bases: 2. The V gene's germline CDR1 is MDHEN and CDR2 SYDVKM. In nucleotides, the CDR3 is TGTGCCAGCAGTAGTAGCGGGAGCTCCTACAATGAGCAGTTCTTC. Translation: CASSSSGSSYNEQFF.

The chain links TRBV6-1 to TRBJ1-1; the D gene is possibly TRBD1 (5 bases). CDR3 size: 15 residues. V was clipped by 6 bases and J by 5 bases, with 19 bases between them. Germline-derived CDR1 and CDR2 are MNHNS and SASEGT. The CDR3 DNA sequence: TGTGCCAGCAGCCGGGGGAGGCAGGGACGAACTGAAGCTTTCTTT. Translation: CASSRGRQGRTEAFF.

This clone has just a few counts. The chain carries TRBV19 and TRBJ1-5; no clear D. Germline V gene sequence: CDR1 LNHDA, CDR2 SQIVND (reference sequence). Trimming took off 3 bases at V and 9 bases at J, with 6 bases between the two ends. The CDR3 has 11 residues. The CDR3 loop reads CASSMPGPQHF. Here the CDR3 DNA reads TGTGCCAGTAGTATGCCAGGGCCCCAGCATTTT.

This sequence joins TRBV5-8 and TRBJ1-2; no clear D. The V gene lost 0 bases and the J gene lost 11 bases, with 8 bases spanning the gap. The germline CDR1 and CDR2 sequences are SGHTS and YDEGEE. The CDR3 spans 11 residues. The CDR3, as DNA: TGTGCCAGCAGCTTGGGAACTTGGTACACCTTC. This codes for CASSLGTWYTF.